This record looks at one TCR beta chain sequence and its context. Its antigen remains unidentified. This record comes from a study of response to subunit inactivated influenza vaccine. Study-wide results and caveats: The authors suggested that few new T cells are recruited per seasonal influenza vaccination.

MiXCR was run by TCRdb on the RT-PCR reads, yielding one entry per CDR3 protein. The sample yields 630,000 or so distinct CDR3 sequences, approximately 14% seen once. Trimming cost V 6 bases and J 5 bases; bases outside gene matches: 5. Per the germline V gene, CDR1 is SGHRS and CDR2 is YFSETQ. The length of the CDR3 is 13 residues. Sequenced here: PBMCs from blood, sampled roughly 13 days after vaccination. The rearrangement joins TRBV5-1 to TRBJ2-7, with 10 bases aligning to TRBD2. The TCR was taken from a man aged 45 to 65 who received an inactivated influenza vaccine. The CDR3 sequence is CASNPSGRDEQYF. CDR3 bases: TGCGCCAGCAATCCTAGCGGGAGAGACGAGCAGTACTTC. Drawing the rest from reference TRBV5-1 and TRBJ2-7, the complete variable domain is KAGVTQTPRYLIKTRGQQVTLSCSPISGHRSVSWYQQTPGQGLQFLFEYFSETQRNKGNFPGRFSGRQFSNSRSEMNVSTLELGDSALYLCASNPSGRDEQYFGPGTRLTVT.